Listed below are T cell receptor beta chains from one sample, sequenced in a study of shared clonotypes between healthy human individuals. Method: immunoSEQ multiplex PCR; TCRdb's copy keeps in-frame clones and lacks some. Here the sample spans over a million clones, more than 75% being singletons. Sequencing was carried out using memory CD4+ T cells from PBMCs. These receptors were obtained from a man aged 18 to 29 in good health. Some clones in this sample may be carry-over from other donors' samples. The CDR3 runs from the conserved cysteine through the conserved F or W. The order of the fields is D gene, clone size, V gene, J gene, CDR3 DNA, CDR3 protein. The D gene is left open where the match is weak. Some rows mark clone size as missing; the rest say once, few, many or name a class of expanded clone.

d_gene: TRBD2; abundance: NA; v_gene: TRBV18; j_gene: TRBJ2-3; CDR3nt: TGTGCCAGCTCACCCCTCCAGCGGGAGGGTAGAGCAGATACGCAGTATTTT; CDR3aa: CASSPLQREGRADTQYF
d_gene: NA; abundance: NA; v_gene: TRBV20-1; j_gene: TRBJ1-2; CDR3nt: TGCAGTGCTAGAGATAGAGGGGGCTACACCTTC; CDR3aa: CSARDRGGYTF
d_gene: TRBD1; abundance: NA; v_gene: TRBV19; j_gene: TRBJ2-3; CDR3nt: TGTGCCAGTAGTGCGCCAGGGGGCTACACAGATACGCAGTATTTT; CDR3aa: CASSAPGGYTDTQYF
d_gene: NA; abundance: few; v_gene: TRBV28; j_gene: TRBJ1-1; CDR3nt: TGTGCCAGCAGTTTAGATCGGACCTCGGAAGCTTTCTTT; CDR3aa: CASSLDRTSEAFF
d_gene: NA; abundance: NA; v_gene: TRBV29-1; j_gene: TRBJ2-3; CDR3nt: TGCAGCGTTGCTCTTGGAGCGCCCGGCGATACGCAGTATTTT; CDR3aa: CSVALGAPGDTQYF
d_gene: TRBD2; abundance: NA; v_gene: TRBV29-1; j_gene: TRBJ2-5; CDR3nt: TGCAGCGCAGAGGGTACCCCGGGGGGGGAGACCCAGTACTTC; CDR3aa: CSAEGTPGGETQYF
d_gene: NA; abundance: NA; v_gene: TRBV7-2; j_gene: TRBJ2-7; CDR3nt: TGTGCCAGTAAAGCGGGTCAGCCCGGGGAGCAGTACTTC; CDR3aa: CASKAGQPGEQYF
d_gene: TRBD2; abundance: NA; v_gene: TRBV7-2; j_gene: TRBJ2-3; CDR3nt: TGTGCCAGCAGCTTAACGGGAGGACCAGATACGCAGTATTTT; CDR3aa: CASSLTGGPDTQYF
d_gene: TRBD1; abundance: once; v_gene: TRBV28; j_gene: TRBJ1-4; CDR3nt: TGTGCCAGCAGTTTAAAGAGGGCCGGGACAGGAGACGAAAAACTGTTTTTT; CDR3aa: CASSLKRAGTGDEKLFF
d_gene: NA; abundance: NA; v_gene: TRBV11-2; j_gene: TRBJ2-3; CDR3nt: TGTGCCAGCAGCCCCTCGCGCACAGATACGCAGTATTTT; CDR3aa: CASSPSRTDTQYF
d_gene: TRBD2; abundance: NA; v_gene: TRBV5-6; j_gene: TRBJ2-3; CDR3nt: TGTGCCAGCAGCTTGGGCGGGAGAGACACAGATACGCAGTATTTT; CDR3aa: CASSLGGRDTDTQYF
d_gene: TRBD1; abundance: NA; v_gene: TRBV13; j_gene: TRBJ1-1; CDR3nt: TGTGCCAGCAGCTTAGTTAACAGGGGGATTCCTGAAGCTTTCTTT; CDR3aa: CASSLVNRGIPEAFF
d_gene: NA; abundance: NA; v_gene: TRBV6-6; j_gene: TRBJ2-3; CDR3nt: TGTGCCAGCAGTCCCCGTAACGATGCAGATACGCAGTATTTT; CDR3aa: CASSPRNDADTQYF
d_gene: NA; abundance: NA; v_gene: TRBV6-1; j_gene: TRBJ2-5; CDR3nt: TGTGCCAGCAGCCAGGACAGCCGGGAGACCCAGTACTTC; CDR3aa: CASSQDSRETQYF
d_gene: NA; abundance: NA; v_gene: TRBV7-2; j_gene: TRBJ1-1; CDR3nt: TGTGCCAGCAGCTCCGTGGGATGGGTGGACACTGAAGCTTTCTTT; CDR3aa: CASSSVGWVDTEAFF
d_gene: NA; abundance: NA; v_gene: TRBV4-1; j_gene: TRBJ1-3; CDR3nt: TGCGCCAGCAGCCTTTCCGGGGCCACGATCGGAAACACCATATATTTT; CDR3aa: CASSLSGATIGNTIYF
d_gene: NA; abundance: once; v_gene: TRBV30; j_gene: TRBJ2-7; CDR3nt: TGTGCCTGGAAAACGAGATCCCTTATCTACGAGCAGTACTTC; CDR3aa: CAWKTRSLIYEQYF
d_gene: TRBD2; abundance: NA; v_gene: TRBV11-2; j_gene: TRBJ2-7; CDR3nt: TGTGCCAGCAGGCGTTCTAGCGGGAGGGTCTACGAGCAGTACTTC; CDR3aa: CASRRSSGRVYEQYF
d_gene: NA; abundance: NA; v_gene: TRBV5-4; j_gene: TRBJ1-1; CDR3nt: TGTGCCAGCAGCCCTGACAGGAGGAACACTGAAGCTTTCTTT; CDR3aa: CASSPDRRNTEAFF
d_gene: TRBD1; abundance: NA; v_gene: TRBV28; j_gene: TRBJ1-1; CDR3nt: TGTGCCAGCAGGAAAACAGGACAGGGGAACACTGAAGCTTTCTTT; CDR3aa: CASRKTGQGNTEAFF
d_gene: NA; abundance: many; v_gene: TRBV27; j_gene: TRBJ1-5; CDR3nt: TGTGCCAGCAGTTTATCCTTCGTTCCGATGGACGTTTCTAGCAATCAGCCCCAGCATTTT; CDR3aa: CASSLSFVPMDVSSNQPQHF
d_gene: TRBD2; abundance: NA; v_gene: TRBV6-5; j_gene: TRBJ2-3; CDR3nt: TGTGCCAGCAGTTACGAGCGGGGGGACACAGATACGCAGTATTTT; CDR3aa: CASSYERGDTDTQYF
d_gene: TRBD1; abundance: NA; v_gene: TRBV27; j_gene: TRBJ1-3; CDR3nt: TGTGCCAGCAGTCCGGACAGGGCGGCTGGAAACACCATATATTTT; CDR3aa: CASSPDRAAGNTIYF
d_gene: NA; abundance: NA; v_gene: TRBV15; j_gene: TRBJ2-1; CDR3nt: TGTGCCACCAGCAGATTGTACAATGAGCAGTTCTTC; CDR3aa: CATSRLYNEQFF
d_gene: NA; abundance: few; v_gene: TRBV5-6; j_gene: TRBJ1-2; CDR3nt: TGTGCCAGCAGCTTCAACAGGGTTGGCTACACCTTC; CDR3aa: CASSFNRVGYTF
d_gene: NA; abundance: NA; v_gene: TRBV2; j_gene: TRBJ2-1; CDR3nt: TGTGCCAGCGCGAGGGCAACGGTCGCTGAGCAGTTCTTC; CDR3aa: CASARATVAEQFF
d_gene: TRBD1; abundance: NA; v_gene: TRBV7-2; j_gene: TRBJ2-3; CDR3nt: TGTGCCAGCAGCTGGGACAGCTTCACAGATACGCAGTATTTT; CDR3aa: CASSWDSFTDTQYF
d_gene: NA; abundance: NA; v_gene: TRBV9; j_gene: TRBJ2-3; CDR3nt: TGTGCCAGCAGCGTAGCAGGGAGCACAGATACGCAGTATTTT; CDR3aa: CASSVAGSTDTQYF
d_gene: NA; abundance: NA; v_gene: TRBV5-1; j_gene: TRBJ1-4; CDR3nt: TGCGCCAGCAGACCCGACACCACTAATGAAAAACTGTTTTTT; CDR3aa: CASRPDTTNEKLFF
d_gene: TRBD1; abundance: NA; v_gene: TRBV5-4; j_gene: TRBJ2-7; CDR3nt: TGTGCCAGCAGCCGGGGGACAGGGGGCAGGGGGCCCTACGAGCAGTACTTC; CDR3aa: CASSRGTGGRGPYEQYF
d_gene: TRBD1; abundance: NA; v_gene: TRBV5-4; j_gene: TRBJ1-5; CDR3nt: TGTGCCAGCAGCTCCTGGGGAGGGGGCGGCAATCAGCCCCAGCATTTT; CDR3aa: CASSSWGGGGNQPQHF
d_gene: TRBD2; abundance: NA; v_gene: TRBV5-4; j_gene: TRBJ2-1; CDR3nt: TGTGCCAGCAGCCAAGTGGGACTAGGTTCGGATGAGCAGTTCTTC; CDR3aa: CASSQVGLGSDEQFF
d_gene: NA; abundance: NA; v_gene: TRBV5-1; j_gene: TRBJ2-5; CDR3nt: TGCGCCAGCAGCTTGATTTCGGAGGAGACCCAGTACTTC; CDR3aa: CASSLISEETQYF
d_gene: NA; abundance: NA; v_gene: TRBV28; j_gene: TRBJ1-2; CDR3nt: TGTGCCAGCAGTTTAGCAGGACTGCTATATGGCTACACCTTC; CDR3aa: CASSLAGLLYGYTF
d_gene: TRBD1; abundance: NA; v_gene: TRBV25-1; j_gene: TRBJ2-1; CDR3nt: TGTGCCAGCAGTGATCCGGGACAGGGGGGCAATGAGCAGTTCTTC; CDR3aa: CASSDPGQGGNEQFF
d_gene: TRBD2; abundance: NA; v_gene: TRBV18; j_gene: TRBJ2-7; CDR3nt: TGTGCCAGCTCCCGACTGGGGACTAGCGCTACCTACGAGCAGTACTTC; CDR3aa: CASSRLGTSATYEQYF
d_gene: TRBD1; abundance: NA; v_gene: TRBV7-9; j_gene: TRBJ2-7; CDR3nt: TGTGCCAGCAGCCCCGGAAGAGGGCTCAGGGGGCCCTACGAGCAGTACTTC; CDR3aa: CASSPGRGLRGPYEQYF
d_gene: TRBD1; abundance: few; v_gene: TRBV29-1; j_gene: TRBJ1-3; CDR3nt: TGCAGCGTTGGTCCGACAGGGACTGGAAACACCATATATTTT; CDR3aa: CSVGPTGTGNTIYF
d_gene: NA; abundance: NA; v_gene: TRBV18; j_gene: TRBJ2-5; CDR3nt: TGTGCCAGCGCCGGGACCCTCGGGGGGCCGGAGACCCAGTACTTC; CDR3aa: CASAGTLGGPETQYF
d_gene: NA; abundance: few; v_gene: TRBV10-2; j_gene: TRBJ1-2; CDR3nt: TGCGCCAGCAGCCTGGAGAACTATGGCTACACCTTC; CDR3aa: CASSLENYGYTF
d_gene: TRBD2; abundance: NA; v_gene: TRBV7-3; j_gene: TRBJ2-5; CDR3nt: TGTGCCAGCAGCACTGGACTAGCAGCCAGAGAGACCCAGTACTTC; CDR3aa: CASSTGLAARETQYF
d_gene: TRBD1; abundance: NA; v_gene: TRBV28; j_gene: TRBJ2-7; CDR3nt: TGTGCCAGCAAAGACCGGGACAGGGGGTACTTC; CDR3aa: CASKDRDRGYF
d_gene: TRBD2; abundance: few; v_gene: TRBV5-1; j_gene: TRBJ2-6; CDR3nt: TGCGCCAGCAGCTTGGCCCTAGCGGGAGTAGCTGGGGCCAACGTCCTGACTTTC; CDR3aa: CASSLALAGVAGANVLTF
d_gene: TRBD1; abundance: NA; v_gene: TRBV30; j_gene: TRBJ2-7; CDR3nt: TGTGCCTGGAGTAAAGGACAGGGGGTAACCTACGAGCAGTACTTC; CDR3aa: CAWSKGQGVTYEQYF
d_gene: TRBD1; abundance: NA; v_gene: TRBV9; j_gene: TRBJ1-5; CDR3nt: TGTGCCAGCAGCGTAGGGGGCGGACAGGGTCAGCCCCAGCATTTT; CDR3aa: CASSVGGGQGQPQHF